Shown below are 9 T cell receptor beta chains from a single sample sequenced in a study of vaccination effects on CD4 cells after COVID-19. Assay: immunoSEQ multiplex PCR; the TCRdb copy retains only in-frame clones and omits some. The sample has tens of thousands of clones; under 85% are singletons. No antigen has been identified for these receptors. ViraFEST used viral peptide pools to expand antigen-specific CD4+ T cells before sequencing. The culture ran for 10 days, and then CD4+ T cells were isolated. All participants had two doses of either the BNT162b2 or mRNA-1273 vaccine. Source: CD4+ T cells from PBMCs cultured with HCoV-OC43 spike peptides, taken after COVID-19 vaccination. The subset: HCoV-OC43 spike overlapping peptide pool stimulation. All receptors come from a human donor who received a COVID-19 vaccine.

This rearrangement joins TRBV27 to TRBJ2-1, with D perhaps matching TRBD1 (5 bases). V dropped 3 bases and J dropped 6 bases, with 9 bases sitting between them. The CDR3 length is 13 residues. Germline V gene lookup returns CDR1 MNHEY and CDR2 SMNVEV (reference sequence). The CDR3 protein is CASSFQGSNEQFF. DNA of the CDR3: TGTGCCAGCAGTTTCCAGGGTAGCAATGAGCAGTTCTTC.

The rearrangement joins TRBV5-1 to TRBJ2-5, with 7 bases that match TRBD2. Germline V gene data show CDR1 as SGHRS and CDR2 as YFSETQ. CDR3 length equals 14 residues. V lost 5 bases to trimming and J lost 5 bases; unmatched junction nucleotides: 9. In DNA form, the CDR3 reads TGCGCCAGCAGTCGGGGGGAGGTGACGGAGACCCAGTACTTC. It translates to CASSRGEVTETQYF.

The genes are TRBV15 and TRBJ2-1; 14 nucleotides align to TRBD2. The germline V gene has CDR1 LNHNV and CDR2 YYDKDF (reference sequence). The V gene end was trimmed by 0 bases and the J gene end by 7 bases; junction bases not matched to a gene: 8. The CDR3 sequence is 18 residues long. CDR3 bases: TGTGCCACCAGCAGAGAAGGATTAGGGACTAGCGGGAGAAATGAGCAGTTCTTC. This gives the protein CATSREGLGTSGRNEQFF.

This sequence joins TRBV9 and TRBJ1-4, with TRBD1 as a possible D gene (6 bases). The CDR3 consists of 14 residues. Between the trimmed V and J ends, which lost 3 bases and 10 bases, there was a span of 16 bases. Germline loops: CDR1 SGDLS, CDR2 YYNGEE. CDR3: CASSASTGTIKLFF. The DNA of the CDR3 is TGTGCCAGCAGCGCCTCTACCGGGACAATAAAACTGTTTTTT.

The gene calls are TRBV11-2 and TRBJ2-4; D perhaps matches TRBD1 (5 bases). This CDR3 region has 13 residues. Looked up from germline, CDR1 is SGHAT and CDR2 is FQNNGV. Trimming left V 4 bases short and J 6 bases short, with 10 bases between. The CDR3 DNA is TGTGCCAGCAGCTCAGGGTTGGGAAACATTCAGTACTTC. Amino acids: CASSSGLGNIQYF. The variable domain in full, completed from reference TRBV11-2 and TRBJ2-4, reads EAGVAQSPRYKIIEKRQSVAFWCNPISGHATLYWYQQILGQGPKLLIQFQNNGVVDDSQLPKDRFSAERLKGVDSTLKIQPAKLEDSAVYLCASSSGLGNIQYFGAGTRLSVL.

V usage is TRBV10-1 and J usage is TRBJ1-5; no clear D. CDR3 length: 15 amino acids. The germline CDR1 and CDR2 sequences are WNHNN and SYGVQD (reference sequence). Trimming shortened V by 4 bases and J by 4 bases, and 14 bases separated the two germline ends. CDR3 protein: CASSVGIGENQPQHF. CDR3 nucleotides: TGCGCCAGCAGTGTGGGTATCGGTGAAAATCAGCCCCAGCATTTT.

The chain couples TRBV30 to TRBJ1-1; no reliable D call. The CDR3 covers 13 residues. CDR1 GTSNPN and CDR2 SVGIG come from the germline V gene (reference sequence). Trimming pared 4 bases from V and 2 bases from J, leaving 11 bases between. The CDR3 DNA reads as TGTGCCTGGACCGGGCAAGGAAACACTGAAGCTTTCTTT. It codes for CAWTGQGNTEAFF.

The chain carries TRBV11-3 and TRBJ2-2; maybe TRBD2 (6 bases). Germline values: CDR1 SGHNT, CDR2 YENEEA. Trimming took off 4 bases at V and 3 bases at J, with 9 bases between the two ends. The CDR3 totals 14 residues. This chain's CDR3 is CASSSTSHTGELFF. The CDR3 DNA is TGTGCCAGCAGCTCGACTAGTCACACCGGGGAGCTGTTTTTT.

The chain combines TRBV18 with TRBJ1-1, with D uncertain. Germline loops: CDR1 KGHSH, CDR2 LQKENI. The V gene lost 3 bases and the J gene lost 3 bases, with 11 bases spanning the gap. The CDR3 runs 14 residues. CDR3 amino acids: CASSPGPLDTEAFF. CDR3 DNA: TGTGCCAGCTCACCTGGACCCCTGGACACTGAAGCTTTCTTT.